A selection of T cell receptor beta chains follows, all from one sample in a study of response to subunit inactivated influenza vaccine. From the RT-PCR reads, TCRdb called clonotypes with MiXCR, one entry per CDR3 protein. The sample lists some 800,000 distinct CDR3 sequences; 21% were seen once. Sequenced material: PBMCs from blood, taken roughly 5 days after vaccination. These receptors came from a man in his fifties or sixties who received an inactivated influenza vaccine. CDR3s include the opening cysteine and the closing phenylalanine or tryptophan. A D gene is named only where the DNA matches it firmly. The size of a clone is reported for some rows only, either as once, few or many, or as a class for expanded clones.

J gene: TRBJ2-1; V gene: TRBV11-2; D gene: NA; clone size: once; CDR3 protein: CASSSAAPGLYNEQFF; CDR3 DNA: TGTGCCAGCAGCTCGGCCGCCCCGGGACTCTACAATGAGCAGTTCTTC
J gene: TRBJ2-5; V gene: TRBV5-1; D gene: NA; clone size: NA; CDR3 protein: CASSLVNVQETQYF; CDR3 DNA: TGCGCCAGCAGCTTGGTTAACGTCCAAGAGACCCAGTACTTC
J gene: TRBJ1-1; V gene: TRBV6-1; D gene: TRBD1; clone size: many; CDR3 protein: CASRGQANTEAFF; CDR3 DNA: TGTGCCAGCAGGGGACAGGCGAACACTGAAGCTTTCTTT
J gene: TRBJ2-7; V gene: TRBV2; D gene: NA; clone size: NA; CDR3 protein: CASRPLLGRMTYEQYF; CDR3 DNA: TGTGCCAGCAGGCCCCTTTTAGGTCGAATGACCTACGAGCAGTACTTC
J gene: TRBJ2-7; V gene: TRBV5-1; D gene: NA; clone size: few; CDR3 protein: CASSLRDGIDQYF; CDR3 DNA: TGCGCCAGCAGCCTCCGGGACGGAATAGATCAGTACTTC
J gene: TRBJ2-5; V gene: TRBV10-3; D gene: NA; clone size: NA; CDR3 protein: CAISESFKVREQETQYF; CDR3 DNA: TGTGCCATCAGTGAGTCGTTCAAGGTCCGGGAACAAGAGACCCAGTACTTC
J gene: TRBJ2-5; V gene: TRBV12-3/TRBV12-4; D gene: TRBD2; clone size: NA; CDR3 protein: CASRGEGTETQYF; CDR3 DNA: TGTGCCAGCCGGGGGGAAGGGACGGAGACCCAGTACTTC
J gene: TRBJ2-3; V gene: TRBV10-3; D gene: NA; clone size: few; CDR3 protein: CAIGGQNTDTQYF; CDR3 DNA: TGTGCCATTGGGGGCCAGAACACAGATACGCAGTATTTT
J gene: TRBJ2-2; V gene: TRBV20-1; D gene: TRBD1; clone size: few; CDR3 protein: CSAIHRDRTHTGELFF; CDR3 DNA: TGCAGTGCCATCCACCGGGACAGGACGCACACCGGGGAGCTGTTTTTT
J gene: TRBJ2-1; V gene: TRBV19; D gene: TRBD1; clone size: NA; CDR3 protein: CASNPGQNEQFF; CDR3 DNA: TGTGCCAGTAACCCGGGACAGAATGAGCAGTTCTTC
J gene: TRBJ2-7; V gene: TRBV7-9; D gene: TRBD2; clone size: NA; CDR3 protein: CASSLVAGGPLEQYF; CDR3 DNA: TGTGCCAGCAGCTTGGTAGCGGGAGGGCCACTCGAGCAGTACTTC
J gene: TRBJ1-2; V gene: TRBV12-3/TRBV12-4; D gene: NA; clone size: many; CDR3 protein: CASSLMQGRGGGYTF; CDR3 DNA: TGTGCCAGCAGTTTAATGCAGGGAAGAGGTGGTGGCTACACCTTC
J gene: TRBJ2-2; V gene: TRBV6-1; D gene: NA; clone size: few; CDR3 protein: CASSWAGALNTGELFF; CDR3 DNA: TGTGCCAGCAGCTGGGCGGGGGCCTTGAACACCGGGGAGCTGTTTTTT
J gene: TRBJ2-1; V gene: TRBV6-4; D gene: NA; clone size: NA; CDR3 protein: CASSDSGVSREQFF; CDR3 DNA: TGTGCCAGCAGTGACTCCGGGGTTAGCAGGGAGCAGTTCTTC
J gene: TRBJ2-7; V gene: TRBV15; D gene: TRBD2; clone size: NA; CDR3 protein: CATSREGGGAYEQYF; CDR3 DNA: TGTGCCACCAGCAGAGAGGGCGGGGGGGCCTACGAGCAGTACTTC
J gene: TRBJ2-7; V gene: TRBV28; D gene: TRBD1; clone size: NA; CDR3 protein: CASSLRTGVRYEQYF; CDR3 DNA: TGTGCCAGCAGTTTAAGGACAGGGGTCCGCTACGAGCAGTACTTC
J gene: TRBJ1-2; V gene: TRBV12-3/TRBV12-4; D gene: TRBD1; clone size: many; CDR3 protein: CASSLAGRQGNYGYTF; CDR3 DNA: TGTGCCAGCAGTTTAGCGGGAAGACAGGGAAACTATGGCTACACCTTC
J gene: TRBJ2-5; V gene: TRBV18; D gene: NA; clone size: NA; CDR3 protein: CASSPPGTGVQETQYF; CDR3 DNA: TGTGCCAGCTCACCACCGGGAACAGGCGTTCAAGAGACCCAGTACTTC
J gene: TRBJ2-7; V gene: TRBV9; D gene: TRBD1; clone size: NA; CDR3 protein: CASRDRAYEQYF; CDR3 DNA: TGTGCCAGCCGGGACAGGGCCTACGAGCAGTACTTC
J gene: TRBJ2-3; V gene: TRBV6-1; D gene: NA; clone size: few; CDR3 protein: CASSVTGGDTQYF; CDR3 DNA: TGTGCCAGCAGTGTTACAGGTGGAGATACGCAGTATTTT
J gene: TRBJ1-1; V gene: TRBV5-1; D gene: NA; clone size: NA; CDR3 protein: CASSLGLAREAFF; CDR3 DNA: TGCGCCAGCAGCTTGGGGCTCGCCAGAGAAGCTTTCTTT
J gene: TRBJ1-4; V gene: TRBV20-1; D gene: NA; clone size: few; CDR3 protein: CSAIEGKLFF; CDR3 DNA: TGCAGTGCTATCGAGGGAAAACTGTTTTTT
J gene: TRBJ2-3; V gene: TRBV20-1; D gene: TRBD1; clone size: NA; CDR3 protein: CSARATGGTDTQYF; CDR3 DNA: TGCAGTGCTAGAGCCACAGGGGGGACAGATACGCAGTATTTT
J gene: TRBJ2-7; V gene: TRBV12-3/TRBV12-4; D gene: TRBD1; clone size: NA; CDR3 protein: CASSLFGQEPYEQYF; CDR3 DNA: TGTGCCAGCAGTTTGTTTGGACAGGAACCATACGAGCAGTACTTC
J gene: TRBJ1-5; V gene: TRBV20-1; D gene: NA; clone size: few; CDR3 protein: CSARATGLNQPQHF; CDR3 DNA: TGCAGTGCTAGAGCTACCGGGCTAAATCAGCCCCAGCATTTT
J gene: TRBJ2-2; V gene: TRBV15; D gene: NA; clone size: few; CDR3 protein: CATRHREGTGELFF; CDR3 DNA: TGTGCCACGAGACACAGGGAGGGCACCGGGGAGCTGTTTTTT
J gene: TRBJ1-2; V gene: TRBV29-1; D gene: TRBD1; clone size: many; CDR3 protein: CSVVRGGGGYTF; CDR3 DNA: TGCAGCGTTGTTAGAGGGGGCGGTGGCTACACCTTC
J gene: TRBJ2-5; V gene: TRBV18; D gene: TRBD1; clone size: few; CDR3 protein: CASSPMDREETQYF; CDR3 DNA: TGTGCCAGCTCACCGATGGACAGGGAAGAGACCCAGTACTTC
J gene: TRBJ1-1; V gene: TRBV6-2/TRBV6-3; D gene: TRBD1; clone size: NA; CDR3 protein: CALRQGLNTEAFF; CDR3 DNA: TGTGCCCTGAGACAGGGACTGAACACTGAAGCTTTCTTT
J gene: TRBJ2-5; V gene: TRBV7-7; D gene: TRBD2; clone size: NA; CDR3 protein: CASSFTSEIQETQYF; CDR3 DNA: TGTGCTAGCAGCTTTACTAGCGAGATCCAAGAGACCCAGTACTTC
J gene: TRBJ2-3; V gene: TRBV12-3/TRBV12-4; D gene: NA; clone size: NA; CDR3 protein: CASSTGVPDTQYF; CDR3 DNA: TGTGCCAGCAGCACGGGAGTCCCAGATACGCAGTATTTT
J gene: TRBJ2-5; V gene: TRBV20-1; D gene: NA; clone size: few; CDR3 protein: CSAPGTPGTQYF; CDR3 DNA: TGCAGTGCTCCCGGGACTCCCGGGACCCAGTACTTC
J gene: TRBJ2-2; V gene: TRBV5-6; D gene: TRBD2; clone size: NA; CDR3 protein: CASSFKRSGANTGELFF; CDR3 DNA: TGTGCCAGCAGCTTTAAGAGAAGCGGGGCAAACACCGGGGAGCTGTTTTTT
J gene: TRBJ1-3; V gene: TRBV14; D gene: NA; clone size: few; CDR3 protein: CASSPRSGTGNTIYF; CDR3 DNA: TGTGCCAGCAGCCCGCGATCGGGGACTGGAAACACCATATATTTT
J gene: TRBJ1-6; V gene: TRBV7-2; D gene: NA; clone size: NA; CDR3 protein: CASGTAAVDSPLHF; CDR3 DNA: TGTGCCAGCGGGACTGCCGCCGTCGATTCACCCCTCCACTTT
J gene: TRBJ2-1; V gene: TRBV20-1; D gene: TRBD2; clone size: few; CDR3 protein: CSARVGGSYNEQFF; CDR3 DNA: TGCAGTGCTAGGGTGGGGGGGTCCTACAATGAGCAGTTCTTC
J gene: TRBJ2-3; V gene: TRBV5-6; D gene: NA; clone size: NA; CDR3 protein: CASSLAGRKGATDTQYF; CDR3 DNA: TGTGCCAGCAGCTTGGCTGGTCGGAAAGGGGCCACAGATACGCAGTATTTT
J gene: TRBJ2-3; V gene: TRBV9; D gene: NA; clone size: many; CDR3 protein: CASSVQVADTQYF; CDR3 DNA: TGTGCCAGCAGCGTACAGGTTGCAGATACGCAGTATTTT
J gene: TRBJ1-5; V gene: TRBV7-2; D gene: NA; clone size: NA; CDR3 protein: CASSLAPRSNQPQHF; CDR3 DNA: TGTGCCAGCAGCTTAGCCCCACGGAGCAATCAGCCCCAGCATTTT
J gene: TRBJ1-5; V gene: TRBV20-1; D gene: NA; clone size: many; CDR3 protein: CSARDQWGKLGNQPQHF; CDR3 DNA: TGCAGTGCTAGAGATCAGTGGGGGAAGTTAGGCAATCAGCCCCAGCATTTT
J gene: TRBJ2-7; V gene: TRBV12-3/TRBV12-4; D gene: NA; clone size: NA; CDR3 protein: CASSLRAEISYEQYF; CDR3 DNA: TGTGCCAGCAGCCTCCGGGCGGAGATCTCCTACGAGCAGTACTTC
J gene: TRBJ2-7; V gene: TRBV10-3; D gene: NA; clone size: many; CDR3 protein: CAIRKGDISYEQYF; CDR3 DNA: TGTGCCATCCGGAAGGGGGACATCTCCTACGAGCAGTACTTC
J gene: TRBJ2-1; V gene: TRBV28; D gene: TRBD1; clone size: few; CDR3 protein: CASSLLGQGYHEQFF; CDR3 DNA: TGTGCCAGCAGTTTACTAGGACAGGGATATCATGAGCAGTTCTTC
J gene: TRBJ1-3; V gene: TRBV20-1; D gene: TRBD1; clone size: NA; CDR3 protein: CSAREGTGDFPSSGNTIYF; CDR3 DNA: TGCAGTGCTAGAGAAGGGACAGGCGATTTCCCGAGCTCTGGAAACACCATATATTTT
J gene: TRBJ2-7; V gene: TRBV7-2; D gene: NA; clone size: NA; CDR3 protein: CASSLESGVGGEQYF; CDR3 DNA: TGTGCCAGCAGCTTAGAATCCGGGGTAGGGGGCGAGCAGTACTTC
J gene: TRBJ2-3; V gene: TRBV5-1; D gene: TRBD2; clone size: few; CDR3 protein: CASSDTSGGVTDTQYF; CDR3 DNA: TGCGCCAGCAGCGACACTAGCGGGGGGGTCACAGATACGCAGTATTTT
J gene: TRBJ1-4; V gene: TRBV24-1; D gene: NA; clone size: NA; CDR3 protein: CATSDGTSKLFF; CDR3 DNA: TGTGCCACCAGTGATGGGACGTCCAAACTGTTTTTT
J gene: TRBJ1-5; V gene: TRBV6-2/TRBV6-3; D gene: NA; clone size: NA; CDR3 protein: CASRPQGVSNQPQHF; CDR3 DNA: TGTGCCAGCAGGCCACAGGGAGTGAGCAATCAGCCCCAGCATTTT
J gene: TRBJ2-5; V gene: TRBV20-1; D gene: NA; clone size: once; CDR3 protein: CSVFGDTGYF; CDR3 DNA: TGCAGTGTTTTCGGGGACACTGGGTACTTC
J gene: TRBJ2-1; V gene: TRBV29-1; D gene: TRBD1; clone size: NA; CDR3 protein: CSVRTGHNEQFF; CDR3 DNA: TGCAGCGTCCGGACAGGCCACAATGAGCAGTTCTTC
J gene: TRBJ2-1; V gene: TRBV2; D gene: NA; clone size: NA; CDR3 protein: CASSEFGKGEQFF; CDR3 DNA: TGTGCCAGCAGTGAGTTCGGTAAAGGTGAGCAGTTCTTC
J gene: TRBJ2-7; V gene: TRBV7-9; D gene: TRBD1; clone size: many; CDR3 protein: CASSPPGQGYEQYF; CDR3 DNA: TGCGCCAGCAGCCCCCCGGGACAGGGCTACGAGCAGTACTTC
J gene: TRBJ2-1; V gene: TRBV11-3; D gene: TRBD2; clone size: many; CDR3 protein: CASSQYYGGAIGNEQFF; CDR3 DNA: TGTGCCAGCAGCCAATACTACGGGGGGGCGATCGGGAATGAGCAGTTCTTC
J gene: TRBJ2-5; V gene: TRBV12-3/TRBV12-4; D gene: TRBD2; clone size: NA; CDR3 protein: CATTLAGGPQENQYF; CDR3 DNA: TGTGCCACCACTCTAGCGGGGGGGCCCCAAGAGAACCAGTACTTC